A single count supports the clone carrying this T cell receptor (beta chain). The record originates from a study of blood T cell repertoires in COVID-19. CDR3 size: 13 residues. Per the germline V gene, CDR1 is SEHNR and CDR2 is FQNEAQ (reference sequence). Trimming removed 7 bases from V and 6 bases from J, with 16 bases in between. In the original analysis: Amplification of reference gene primers provided the estimated nucleated cell counts. Sequencing used immunoSEQ multiplex PCR; TCRdb keeps in-frame clones, though not all of them. V and J calls and clone size follow that table, whereas D and trimming were derived from the DNA. Of about 220,000 clones in the sample, about 86% were seen once.

The chain has TRBV7-9 and TRBJ2-7, with D perhaps TRBD1 (5 bases). Sequenced sample: peripheral blood. This clonotype was sampled from a woman between 25 and 40 years old who had recovered from COVID-19. CDR3 in amino acids: CASTGARGGEQYF. CDR3 DNA: TGTGCCAGCACGGGCGCTAGGGGCGGCGAGCAGTACTTC. The full variable domain, its missing parts supplied by reference TRBV7-9 and TRBJ2-7, is DTGVSQNPRHKITKRGQNVTFRCDPISEHNRLYWYRQTLGQGPEFLTYFQNEAQLEKSRLLSDRFSAERPKGSFSTLEIQRTEQGDSAMYLCASTGARGGEQYFGPGTRLTVT.